This entry features one T cell receptor beta chain sequence. Its antigen is undetermined. Positive magnetic bead selection, which isolated the CD4+ and CD8+ cells, was followed by a flow cytometry check of purity. These data belong to a study of somatic mutations in cytotoxic T cells in rheumatoid arthritis. The study, taken as a whole, reports: Over 20% of CD8+ cells belonged to the largest CD8+ clone in about an eighth of the roughly 60 patients. Among rheumatoid arthritis patients and age-matched healthy controls, CD8+ T-cell clonality was not significantly different.

The table came from immunoSEQ multiplex PCR; TCRdb's copy has only in-frame clones and leaves some out. The data show 10,000 to 15,000 clones, just under 80% seen once. The source is an adult with rheumatoid arthritis. Sequencing input: CD8+ T cells sorted from blood.

This CDR3 is CASSILLAGVGDNEQYF. CDR3 in DNA: TGTGCCAGTAGTATCCTTCTAGCGGGAGTTGGGGACAACGAGCAGTACTTC. The chain has TRBV19 and TRBJ2-7; 10 nucleotides line up with TRBD2. Per the germline V gene, CDR1 is LNHDA and CDR2 is SQIVND (reference sequence). V was clipped by 3 bases and J by 5 bases; unmatched bases: 13. The CDR3 has 17 amino acids.